What follows is one TCR beta chain and its context. Its cognate antigen is unknown. The data are from a study of T cells after yellow fever vaccination. Study observations and caveats: Repertoires sorted by FACS could include abundant clonotypes that are contaminants from the bulk population. Re-detected after boosting: most primary clones, 96% of CD4 and about 85% of CD8. Peaking on day 5 versus 15, the secondary response was faster but weaker.

In making TCR cDNA, 5'RACE template switching added a universal primer site and UMIs to it. MiXCR was run by TCRdb on the 5' RACE reads, yielding one entry per CDR3 protein. The sample has some 560,000 distinct CDR3 sequences, about a sixth seen once; the top ten hold approximately 15%. The CDR3 has 15 amino acids. Germline V CDR1 and CDR2: SGDLS, YYNGEE. V was clipped by 3 bases and J by 0 bases, with 13 bases between them. Source: PBMCs, taken more than 4 days after the first yellow fever vaccination. The gene calls are TRBV9 and TRBJ2-7; possible D gene TRBD2, 6 bases. The sequence came from a young man who received the YFV17D yellow fever vaccine. CDR3: CASSASGGISYEQYF. The CDR3 nucleotides read TGTGCCAGCAGCGCCTCTGGGGGGATCTCCTACGAGCAGTACTTC.